What follows are 22 T cell receptor beta chains derived from one specimen sequenced in a study of shared clonotypes between healthy human individuals. CD45RO negativity and positive selection for CCR7 defined naive CD8 cells, a population that excluded terminally differentiated effector memory CD45RA+ cells. Generated by immunoSEQ multiplex PCR, the TCRdb table keeps only in-frame clones and is missing some. This table holds 2 million to 2.5 million clones, 90% to 95% found once. Sequencing was done on a sample of naive CD8+ T cells from PBMCs. All receptors derive from a young man in good health. Some clones in this sample may be carry-over from other donors' samples.

The chain has TRBV11-1 and TRBJ1-2; D not certain. Trimming removed 5 bases at V and 2 bases at J, with 9 bases between. CDR1 is SGHAT and CDR2 is FQDESV in the germline V gene (reference sequence). This CDR3 has 13 residues. CDR3 coding DNA: TGTGCCAGCAGCCCGACCCCGAACTATGGCTACACCTTC. Translation: CASSPTPNYGYTF. Variable domain in full (rest from reference TRBV11-1 and TRBJ1-2): EAEVAQSPRYKITEKSQAVAFWCDPISGHATLYWYRQILGQGPELLVQFQDESVVDDSQLPKDRFSAERLKGVDSTLKIQPAELGDSAMYLCASSPTPNYGYTFGSGTRLTVV.

The CDR3 reads CASSSQPGLSYEQYF. CDR3 sequence (DNA): TGTGCCAGCAGCTCGCAACCGGGACTGTCCTACGAGCAGTACTTC. The V gene is TRBV11-2, the J gene TRBJ2-7, with TRBD2 as a possible D gene (6 bases). Trimming stripped 4 bases from V and 1 base from J, with 14 bases between. This CDR3 has 15 residues. Germline-derived CDR1 and CDR2 are SGHAT and FQNNGV.

This chain joins TRBV28 and TRBJ1-1; no clear D. Germline lookup yields CDR1 MDHEN and CDR2 SYDVKM. Trimming pared 2 bases from V and 0 bases from J, leaving 7 bases between. The CDR3 covers 14 residues. CDR3 in amino acids: CASSLTAMNTEAFF. The DNA of the CDR3 is TGTGCCAGCAGTTTAACAGCCATGAACACTGAAGCTTTCTTT.

This clone was found once. V is TRBV11-2 and J is TRBJ2-7; D not certain. Trimming removed 2 bases from V and 3 bases from J, with 11 bases in between. The CDR3 is made up of 14 amino acids. The germline CDR1 and CDR2 sequences are SGHAT and FQNNGV. CDR3 sequence reads: CASSLPSADYEQYF. CDR3 DNA sequence: TGTGCCAGCAGCTTACCCTCCGCGGACTACGAGCAGTACTTC.

The sample holds one count of this clone. J is TRBJ2-1 and V is TRBV7-9, with D possibly being TRBD1 (5 bases). The V end lost 6 bases, the J end lost 8 bases, and 11 bases lay between the germline ends. The CDR3 sequence is 12 residues long. CDR1 and CDR2 (germline): SEHNR, FQNEAQ (reference sequence). The CDR3 protein is CASRDIRDEQFF. CDR3 sequence (DNA): TGTGCCAGCAGGGACATCAGGGATGAGCAGTTCTTC.

This chain connects TRBV7-9 to TRBJ1-4, with 9 bases lining up with TRBD1. There are 18 residues in the CDR3. V was pared by 5 bases and J by 10 bases, with 20 bases of the junction left unmatched. Per germline, CDR1 SEHNR and CDR2 FQNEAQ (reference sequence). CDR3 in DNA: TGTGCCAGCAGCCCGCCGCTGGGGGAGGACAGGGGAAGAGGAAAACTGTTTTTT. This sequence encodes CASSPPLGEDRGRGKLFF.

The CDR3 reads CASSFVLDRGDQPQHF. DNA for the CDR3: TGTGCCAGCAGTTTTGTACTGGACAGGGGAGATCAGCCCCAGCATTTT. The V gene is TRBV28, the J gene TRBJ1-5, with 9 bases matching TRBD1. The J segment lost 5 bases and the V segment lost 3 bases, leaving 8 bases of the junction unmatched. CDR1 and CDR2 from the germline V gene are MDHEN and SYDVKM. The CDR3 has 16 residues.

The CDR3 reads CASSLGHLGAEAFF. DNA of the CDR3: TGTGCCAGCAGCTTGGGACATTTAGGGGCTGAAGCTTTCTTT. The chain links TRBV5-5 to TRBJ1-1; D might be TRBD1 (5 bases). Germline V CDR1 and CDR2: SGHKS, YYEKEE (reference sequence). The V and J ends lost 0 bases and 6 bases respectively, with 12 bases between them. This CDR3 is 14 amino acids long.

This clone was observed a single time. The chain joins TRBV6-1 to TRBJ2-7, with D possibly TRBD2 on 7 matching bases. This CDR3 is built from 14 residues. Germline CDR1 MNHNS, CDR2 SASEGT. V was shortened by 3 bases and J by 7 bases, with 16 bases between the two germline ends. In DNA form, the CDR3 reads TGTGCCAGCAGTGATGTGGGGGGGGCGGGTGAGCAGTACTTC. Protein sequence: CASSDVGGAGEQYF.

V usage is TRBV19 and J usage is TRBJ1-1, with D uncertain. Deletions cut 4 bases from V and 2 bases from J, with 11 bases between. The CDR3 loop spans 14 amino acids. The germline CDR1 and CDR2 sequences are LNHDA and SQIVND (reference sequence). CDR3 in amino acids: CASSSLSENTEAFF. CDR3 in DNA: TGTGCCAGTAGTAGTCTTAGTGAAAACACTGAAGCTTTCTTT.

This clone was counted between two and nine times. The genes are TRBV7-9 and TRBJ1-1; D is uncertain. Trimming cost V 3 bases and J 5 bases, with 10 bases left between them. The germline V gene has CDR1 SEHNR and CDR2 FQNEAQ (reference sequence). This CDR3 has 13 residues. CDR3 protein: CASSFGSGTEAFF. As DNA, the CDR3 is TGTGCCAGCAGCTTCGGATCTGGGACTGAAGCTTTCTTT.

This clone has only one observation. The genes are TRBV6-5 and TRBJ2-3; no clear D gene. Trimming took 0 bases from V and 1 from J, leaving 11 bases between them. Per the germline V gene, CDR1 is MNHEY and CDR2 is SVGAGI. CDR3 length equals 16 residues. The CDR3 DNA follows: TGTGCCAGCAGTTACTCAAGGGCGGTGGGCACAGATACGCAGTATTTT. Residues: CASSYSRAVGTDTQYF.

The chain carries TRBV19 and TRBJ2-7; 7 positions agree with TRBD2. CDR3 length: 14 amino acids. Germline CDR1 is LNHDA and CDR2 is SQIVND (reference sequence). The V segment lost 5 bases and the J segment 6 bases; nucleotides outside the gene matches: 10. The CDR3 here is CASSLTSVGPEQYF. CDR3 DNA: TGTGCCAGTAGTCTTACTAGCGTGGGGCCCGAGCAGTACTTC.

The table lists this clone with a count of one. The chain combines TRBV29-1 with TRBJ1-5; D is undetermined. The CDR3 contains 13 residues. CDR1 and CDR2 from the germline V gene are SQVTM and ANQGSEA. Trimming stripped 6 bases from V and 1 base from J, with 10 bases between. CDR3 protein: CSVLTGSNQPQHF. Here the CDR3 DNA reads TGCAGCGTCCTGACGGGGAGCAATCAGCCCCAGCATTTT. The full variable domain, completed using reference TRBV29-1 and TRBJ1-5, is SAVISQKPSRDICQRGTSLTIQCQVDSQVTMMFWYRQQPGQSLTLIATANQGSEATYESGFVIDKFPISRPNLTFSTLTVSNMSPEDSSIYLCSVLTGSNQPQHFGDGTRLSIL.

The chain joins TRBV4-3 to TRBJ1-1; 9 bases line up with TRBD1. Per germline, CDR1 LGHNA and CDR2 YSLEER. With V trimmed by 1 base and J by 4 bases, 16 bases remained unmatched. The CDR3 extends over 19 amino acids. The CDR3 bases are TGCGCCAGCAGCCAAGCCCTCACAGGGGGCGCATGGGGGGGCACTGAAGCTTTCTTT. Its translation is CASSQALTGGAWGGTEAFF.

The V call is TRBV13, the J call TRBJ2-5; D is unresolved. The J call may be incorrect, as the DNA end agrees better with TRBJ2-7. The CDR3 is made up of 12 amino acids. In germline, CDR1 is PRHDT, CDR2 FYEKMQ (reference sequence). CDR3 loop: CASSSEAYEQYF. DNA for the CDR3: TGTGCCAGCAGCTCCGAGGCCTACGAGCAGTACTTC.

The chain has TRBV15 and TRBJ2-5; 8 bases align to TRBD1. The CDR3 is 15 amino acids. Germline V gene lookup returns CDR1 LNHNV and CDR2 YYDKDF (reference sequence). J was trimmed by 7 bases and V by 3 bases; bases with no gene match: 10. CDR3 coding DNA: TGTGCCACCAGCAGGGCAGTCCGGGACAGGACGACCCAGTACTTC. Translating gives CATSRAVRDRTTQYF.

The chain employs TRBV13 and TRBJ1-1; TRBD1 matches at 7 bases. Germline values: CDR1 PRHDT, CDR2 FYEKMQ (reference sequence). The V segment lost 5 bases and the J segment 6 bases; nucleotides outside the gene matches: 9. The CDR3 contains 14 residues. In DNA form, the CDR3 reads TGTGCCAGCAGCGTCACAGGGGCTGGCGCTGAAGCTTTCTTT. Its protein product is CASSVTGAGAEAFF.

The chain carries TRBV5-3 and TRBJ2-1; 10 positions match TRBD2. TRBV5-3 is noted as an ORF with a role that remains uncertain. Unmatched junction bases numbered 11, after V lost 8 bases and J lost 9 bases. The CDR3 covers 14 residues. DNA for the CDR3: TGTGCCAGGGGTATAAGCGGGAGGGCCGGTGAGCAGTTCTTC. Translation gives CARGISGRAGEQFF.

The V call is TRBV19, the J call TRBJ2-3, with D unclear. The germline V gene has CDR1 LNHDA and CDR2 SQIVND (reference sequence). The CDR3 runs to 14 residues. Trimming shortened V by 3 bases and J by 1 base, and 8 bases separated the two germline ends. Here the CDR3 DNA reads TGTGCCAGTAGTATTTCGGGCGGCACAGATACGCAGTATTTT. Its protein is CASSISGGTDTQYF.

The genes are TRBV4-1 and TRBJ2-1; D unresolved. V lost 3 bases and J 0 bases, leaving 9 bases between the germline ends. Germline assignment: CDR1 MGHRA and CDR2 YSYEKL. CDR3 length: 15 amino acids. The CDR3 DNA follows: TGCGCCAGCAGCCACGTCCAGAGCTCCTACAATGAGCAGTTCTTC. This translates into CASSHVQSSYNEQFF.

The chain has TRBV4-1 and TRBJ1-2; 9 positions agree with TRBD1. This CDR3 comprises 18 residues. After removal of 4 bases from V and 7 bases from J, the junction contained 19 bases not matched to a gene. Germline lookup yields CDR1 MGHRA and CDR2 YSYEKL. The CDR3 region is CASSPTPGQGRDAGGYTF. CDR3 DNA sequence: TGCGCCAGCAGCCCTACTCCGGGACAGGGAAGGGACGCCGGTGGCTACACCTTC.